Described below is a single TCR beta chain sequence and its context. Clones were sequenced by immunoSEQ multiplex PCR, and TCRdb holds only the in-frame ones, with some missing. The sample comprises about 13,000 clones, around nine tenths of which are singletons, and 8% to 9% rests with the top ten. The entry originates in a study of T cell changes during pregnancy in multiple sclerosis. The CDR3 has 16 amino acids. The germline V gene encodes CDR1 MGHRA and CDR2 YSYEKL. V lost 3 bases, J lost 2 bases, and 6 bases stayed unmatched. The sample consisted of CD8+ T cells from peripheral blood mononuclear cells, taken in the first trimester of pregnancy. The chain combines TRBV4-1 with TRBJ1-4; TRBD1 agrees at 7 bases. The TCR comes from a female donor with multiple sclerosis, enrolled in a pregnancy study. The chain's CDR3 is CASSHPGQFTNEKLFF. CDR3 sequence (DNA): TGCGCCAGCAGCCACCCGGGACAGTTCACTAATGAAAAACTGTTTTTT.